These 18 T cell receptor beta chains came from one sample sequenced in a study of control samples from healthy donors and cancer patients. Generated by immunoSEQ multiplex PCR, the TCRdb table keeps only in-frame clones and is missing some. Here the sample spans 20,000 to 30,000 clones, approximately 91% being singletons. Sequences were obtained from PBMCs. Source of these receptors: a man in his fifties with lung cancer.

This chain joins TRBV27 and TRBJ2-2; D is possibly TRBD2 (5 bases). The CDR3 covers 16 residues. Germline loops: CDR1 MNHEY, CDR2 SMNVEV (reference sequence). V was pared by 10 bases and J by 7 bases, with 25 bases between. The CDR3 here is CATSLGSVLNGGELFF. In DNA form, the CDR3 reads TGTGCCACCAGCCTAGGGAGCGTCCTTAACGGCGGGGAGCTGTTTTTT.

The J gene is TRBJ2-7, the V gene TRBV6-5; tentative D call: TRBD1 (5 bases). The CDR3 loop spans 14 amino acids. The V end was cut by 4 bases, the J end by 0 bases, with 10 bases between. Germline-derived CDR1 and CDR2 are MNHEY and SVGAGI. CDR3 loop: CASSWQGSSYEQYF. Written as DNA, the CDR3 is TGTGCCAGCAGTTGGCAGGGCAGCTCCTACGAGCAGTACTTC.

This rearrangement joins TRBV7-2 to TRBJ1-4; D not certain. V shed 3 bases and J shed 0 bases, with 8 bases lying between them. Per the germline V gene, CDR1 is SGHTA and CDR2 is FQGNSA. The CDR3 is 15 amino acids. The CDR3 here is CASSLQIATNEKLFF. CDR3 sequence (DNA): TGTGCCAGCAGCTTGCAGATTGCAACTAATGAAAAACTGTTTTTT.

The chain uses TRBV7-9 and TRBJ2-3; 11 bases match TRBD1. Germline V CDR1 and CDR2: SEHNR, FQNEAQ (reference sequence). Losses at the gene ends were 5 bases for V and 2 bases for J; bases not matched to a gene: 6. CDR3 size: 16 residues. The CDR3 loop reads CASSLLDRGLTDTQYF. In DNA form, the CDR3 reads TGTGCCAGCAGCCTTTTGGACAGGGGGCTCACAGATACGCAGTATTTT.

The rearrangement uses TRBV7-9 and TRBJ2-7; a possible D gene is TRBD1 (6 bases). V was shortened by 0 bases and J by 2 bases, with 11 bases between the two germline ends. Germline assignment: CDR1 SEHNR and CDR2 FQNEAQ (reference sequence). The CDR3 runs 15 residues. The CDR3, as DNA: TGTGCCAGCAGCTTAGCGCCCAGGGGACCCTACGAGCAGTACTTC. It yields the protein CASSLAPRGPYEQYF.

This chain links TRBV18 with TRBJ2-5; 12 bases fit TRBD2. The CDR3 is made up of 16 amino acids. The germline V gene encodes CDR1 KGHSH and CDR2 LQKENI. With V trimmed by 3 bases and J by 0 bases, 2 bases remained unmatched. The CDR3 is CASSPGTSGYQETQYF. CDR3 nucleotides: TGTGCCAGCTCACCCGGGACTAGCGGGTACCAAGAGACCCAGTACTTC.

The chain couples TRBV5-6 to TRBJ1-2; D is unclear. The CDR3 runs to 13 residues. Trimming cost V 3 bases and J 2 bases, with 8 bases left between them. Germline-derived CDR1 and CDR2 are SGHDT and YYEEEE. CDR3 sequence reads: CASSYAANYGYTF. The CDR3 region has the DNA TGTGCCAGCAGCTATGCGGCCAACTATGGCTACACCTTC.

This clone was detected only once. The genes are TRBV19 and TRBJ2-2; D ambiguous. CDR3 length: 11 residues. Trimming stripped 7 bases from V and 1 base from J, with 1 base between. Germline V CDR1 and CDR2: LNHDA, SQIVND (reference sequence). CDR3 in DNA: TGTGCCAGTAAGAACACCGGGGAGCTGTTTTTT. Translated, it gives CASKNTGELFF.

This clone was recorded a few times. The V gene is TRBV2, the J gene TRBJ2-2; D may be TRBD1 (5 bases). CDR3 size: 14 residues. Trimming left V 3 bases short and J 4 bases short, with 9 bases between. Germline CDR1 SNHLY, CDR2 FYNNEI. CDR3 region: CASSDKRGTGELFF. CDR3 DNA sequence: TGTGCCAGCAGTGATAAAAGGGGCACCGGGGAGCTGTTTTTT. Supplemented by reference TRBV2 and TRBJ2-2, the full variable domain reads EPEVTQTPSHQVTQMGQEVILRCVPISNHLYFYWYRQILGQKVEFLVSFYNNEISEKSEIFDDQFSVERPDGSNFTLKIRSTKLEDSAMYFCASSDKRGTGELFFGEGSRLTVL.

This chain connects TRBV7-9 to TRBJ2-7; D is unclear. V lost 4 bases to trimming and J lost 2 bases, with 9 bases between them. The length of the CDR3 is 13 residues. From germline, CDR1 is SEHNR and CDR2 FQNEAQ (reference sequence). This CDR3 is CASSWGLPYEQYF. The CDR3 region has the DNA TGTGCCAGCAGCTGGGGATTACCCTACGAGCAGTACTTC.

Here the CDR3 reads CASSYGRISSYNEQFF. The CDR3, as DNA: TGTGCCAGCAGTTATGGCAGGATAAGCTCCTACAATGAGCAGTTCTTC. The rearrangement links TRBV6-2 or TRBV6-3 to TRBJ2-1; D uncertain. Trimming cost V 3 bases and J 0 bases, with 12 bases left between them. This CDR3 is built from 16 residues. The germline V gene encodes CDR1 MNHEY and CDR2 SVGEGT.

The chain employs TRBV5-1 and TRBJ1-4; possibly TRBD1 for D (6 bases). Germline V gene data show CDR1 as SGHRS and CDR2 as YFSETQ. Trimming took off 3 bases at V and 4 bases at J, with 13 bases between the two ends. The CDR3 is made up of 15 amino acids. The CDR3 protein is CASSSQGSVNEKLFF. CDR3 in DNA: TGCGCCAGCAGCTCACAGGGTTCTGTTAATGAAAAACTGTTTTTT.

The CDR3 DNA reads as TGTGCCATCAGTGAGGGTGTTTCAGGGGAGGGCTACACCTTC. As protein: CAISEGVSGEGYTF. The rearrangement uses TRBV10-3 and TRBJ1-2; TRBD1 might be the D (6 bases). Trimming took 2 bases from V and 8 from J, leaving 15 bases between them. Per the germline V gene, CDR1 is ENHRY and CDR2 is SYGVKD. The CDR3 is made up of 14 amino acids.

J is TRBJ2-5 and V is TRBV18, with D possibly matching TRBD2 (6 bases). V lost 1 base and J lost 6, with 18 bases in between. CDR1 is KGHSH, CDR2 LQKENI, per germline. The CDR3 runs 16 residues. CDR3 amino acids: CASSPQSGDSGQTQYF. The DNA of the CDR3 is TGTGCCAGCTCACCACAATCGGGGGACTCGGGACAGACCCAGTACTTC.

CDR3 protein: CATSAAGTSSYEQYF. CDR3 coding DNA: TGTGCCACCTCCGCGGCCGGGACTTCTTCCTACGAGCAGTACTTC. This rearrangement joins TRBV6-5 to TRBJ2-7; D is perhaps TRBD2 (6 bases). V was pared by 10 bases and J by 1 base, with 20 bases between. There are 15 residues in the CDR3. Germline-derived CDR1 and CDR2 are MNHEY and SVGAGI.

This chain joins TRBV30 and TRBJ2-7, with D possibly matching TRBD1 (6 bases). Germline V lookup: CDR1 GTSNPN, CDR2 SVGIG (reference sequence). This CDR3 is built from 12 residues. Trimming shortened V by 5 bases and J by 3 bases, and 11 bases separated the two germline ends. In DNA form, the CDR3 reads TGTGCCTGGTCTGAGGACAGCTACGAGCAGTACTTC. It yields the protein CAWSEDSYEQYF. Full variable domain (outside the CDR3, taken from reference TRBV30 and TRBJ2-7): SQTIHQWPATLVQPVGSPLSLECTVEGTSNPNLYWYRQAAGRGLQLLFYSVGIGQISSEVPQNLSASRPQDRQFILSSKKLLLSDSGFYLCAWSEDSYEQYFGPGTRLTVT.

This clone was observed once. The chain links TRBV7-9 to TRBJ1-2; D unclear. Germline lookup yields CDR1 SEHNR and CDR2 FQNEAQ (reference sequence). CDR3 length: 14 amino acids. With 0 bases removed from V and 4 bases from J, the gap between germline ends came to 9 bases. This CDR3 is CASSLARGSYGYTF. CDR3 nucleotides: TGTGCCAGCAGCTTAGCTAGAGGGTCCTATGGCTACACCTTC.

The rearrangement uses TRBV29-1 and TRBJ1-5; a weak D match, TRBD1 (5 bases). The CDR3 has 12 residues. V was pared by 6 bases and J by 4 bases, with 10 bases between. The germline CDR1 and CDR2 sequences are SQVTM and ANQGSEA. The CDR3 bases are TGCAGCGTGGGGGAACCGAATCAGCCCCAGCATTTT. Protein product: CSVGEPNQPQHF.